One T cell receptor beta chain is described in this entry. This sample is part of a study of memory B cells and T cells in multiple sclerosis. Profiled with immunoSEQ multiplex PCR; TCRdb holds only in-frame clones, not every one. The repertoire has approximately 7,800 clones, roughly 61% of them found once; the top ten carry approximately 30%. V dropped 4 bases and J dropped 4; count of bases not matched to a gene: 9. Germline V gene sequence: CDR1 SNHLY, CDR2 FYNNEI. The CDR3 totals 16 residues. The gene calls are TRBV2 and TRBJ1-1; 10 nucleotides line up with TRBD1. The sequencing sample was made of memory (CD45RO+) CD8+ T cells from blood. This clonotype was obtained from a human donor with multiple sclerosis. The CDR3 protein is CASSGGQGVISTEAFF. DNA of the CDR3: TGTGCCAGCAGTGGTGGACAGGGGGTCATAAGCACTGAAGCTTTCTTT.